This T cell receptor (beta chain) was identified during a study of PD-1 blockade in classical Hodgkin lymphoma. Study-wide points: Excluded were patients who started nivolumab under 1 year after ASCT, a group that had lower diversity. While CD8+ TCR diversity did not rise significantly by C4D1, CD4+ TCR diversity did. Patients newly diagnosed and complete responders had comparable baseline diversity.

Every patient experienced relapse after autologous stem cell transplantation, and brentuximab vedotin exposure varied. Clones were sequenced by immunoSEQ multiplex PCR, and TCRdb holds only the in-frame ones, with some missing. The sample yields approximately 12,000 clones, roughly 84% seen once. The CDR3 consists of 15 residues. Trimming removed 1 base at V and 0 bases at J, with 7 bases between. Germline loops: CDR1 LNHDA, CDR2 SQIVND (reference sequence). In the case of this clone: Its antigen is not identified.

The gene calls are TRBV19 and TRBJ2-4; D uncertain. This receptor was obtained from a human donor with classical Hodgkin lymphoma. The sequencing here drew on peripheral blood mononuclear cells (PBMCs), taken at baseline. This CDR3 is CASSIVALAKNIQYF. The CDR3, as DNA: TGTGCCAGTAGTATAGTAGCACTAGCCAAAAACATTCAGTACTTC.